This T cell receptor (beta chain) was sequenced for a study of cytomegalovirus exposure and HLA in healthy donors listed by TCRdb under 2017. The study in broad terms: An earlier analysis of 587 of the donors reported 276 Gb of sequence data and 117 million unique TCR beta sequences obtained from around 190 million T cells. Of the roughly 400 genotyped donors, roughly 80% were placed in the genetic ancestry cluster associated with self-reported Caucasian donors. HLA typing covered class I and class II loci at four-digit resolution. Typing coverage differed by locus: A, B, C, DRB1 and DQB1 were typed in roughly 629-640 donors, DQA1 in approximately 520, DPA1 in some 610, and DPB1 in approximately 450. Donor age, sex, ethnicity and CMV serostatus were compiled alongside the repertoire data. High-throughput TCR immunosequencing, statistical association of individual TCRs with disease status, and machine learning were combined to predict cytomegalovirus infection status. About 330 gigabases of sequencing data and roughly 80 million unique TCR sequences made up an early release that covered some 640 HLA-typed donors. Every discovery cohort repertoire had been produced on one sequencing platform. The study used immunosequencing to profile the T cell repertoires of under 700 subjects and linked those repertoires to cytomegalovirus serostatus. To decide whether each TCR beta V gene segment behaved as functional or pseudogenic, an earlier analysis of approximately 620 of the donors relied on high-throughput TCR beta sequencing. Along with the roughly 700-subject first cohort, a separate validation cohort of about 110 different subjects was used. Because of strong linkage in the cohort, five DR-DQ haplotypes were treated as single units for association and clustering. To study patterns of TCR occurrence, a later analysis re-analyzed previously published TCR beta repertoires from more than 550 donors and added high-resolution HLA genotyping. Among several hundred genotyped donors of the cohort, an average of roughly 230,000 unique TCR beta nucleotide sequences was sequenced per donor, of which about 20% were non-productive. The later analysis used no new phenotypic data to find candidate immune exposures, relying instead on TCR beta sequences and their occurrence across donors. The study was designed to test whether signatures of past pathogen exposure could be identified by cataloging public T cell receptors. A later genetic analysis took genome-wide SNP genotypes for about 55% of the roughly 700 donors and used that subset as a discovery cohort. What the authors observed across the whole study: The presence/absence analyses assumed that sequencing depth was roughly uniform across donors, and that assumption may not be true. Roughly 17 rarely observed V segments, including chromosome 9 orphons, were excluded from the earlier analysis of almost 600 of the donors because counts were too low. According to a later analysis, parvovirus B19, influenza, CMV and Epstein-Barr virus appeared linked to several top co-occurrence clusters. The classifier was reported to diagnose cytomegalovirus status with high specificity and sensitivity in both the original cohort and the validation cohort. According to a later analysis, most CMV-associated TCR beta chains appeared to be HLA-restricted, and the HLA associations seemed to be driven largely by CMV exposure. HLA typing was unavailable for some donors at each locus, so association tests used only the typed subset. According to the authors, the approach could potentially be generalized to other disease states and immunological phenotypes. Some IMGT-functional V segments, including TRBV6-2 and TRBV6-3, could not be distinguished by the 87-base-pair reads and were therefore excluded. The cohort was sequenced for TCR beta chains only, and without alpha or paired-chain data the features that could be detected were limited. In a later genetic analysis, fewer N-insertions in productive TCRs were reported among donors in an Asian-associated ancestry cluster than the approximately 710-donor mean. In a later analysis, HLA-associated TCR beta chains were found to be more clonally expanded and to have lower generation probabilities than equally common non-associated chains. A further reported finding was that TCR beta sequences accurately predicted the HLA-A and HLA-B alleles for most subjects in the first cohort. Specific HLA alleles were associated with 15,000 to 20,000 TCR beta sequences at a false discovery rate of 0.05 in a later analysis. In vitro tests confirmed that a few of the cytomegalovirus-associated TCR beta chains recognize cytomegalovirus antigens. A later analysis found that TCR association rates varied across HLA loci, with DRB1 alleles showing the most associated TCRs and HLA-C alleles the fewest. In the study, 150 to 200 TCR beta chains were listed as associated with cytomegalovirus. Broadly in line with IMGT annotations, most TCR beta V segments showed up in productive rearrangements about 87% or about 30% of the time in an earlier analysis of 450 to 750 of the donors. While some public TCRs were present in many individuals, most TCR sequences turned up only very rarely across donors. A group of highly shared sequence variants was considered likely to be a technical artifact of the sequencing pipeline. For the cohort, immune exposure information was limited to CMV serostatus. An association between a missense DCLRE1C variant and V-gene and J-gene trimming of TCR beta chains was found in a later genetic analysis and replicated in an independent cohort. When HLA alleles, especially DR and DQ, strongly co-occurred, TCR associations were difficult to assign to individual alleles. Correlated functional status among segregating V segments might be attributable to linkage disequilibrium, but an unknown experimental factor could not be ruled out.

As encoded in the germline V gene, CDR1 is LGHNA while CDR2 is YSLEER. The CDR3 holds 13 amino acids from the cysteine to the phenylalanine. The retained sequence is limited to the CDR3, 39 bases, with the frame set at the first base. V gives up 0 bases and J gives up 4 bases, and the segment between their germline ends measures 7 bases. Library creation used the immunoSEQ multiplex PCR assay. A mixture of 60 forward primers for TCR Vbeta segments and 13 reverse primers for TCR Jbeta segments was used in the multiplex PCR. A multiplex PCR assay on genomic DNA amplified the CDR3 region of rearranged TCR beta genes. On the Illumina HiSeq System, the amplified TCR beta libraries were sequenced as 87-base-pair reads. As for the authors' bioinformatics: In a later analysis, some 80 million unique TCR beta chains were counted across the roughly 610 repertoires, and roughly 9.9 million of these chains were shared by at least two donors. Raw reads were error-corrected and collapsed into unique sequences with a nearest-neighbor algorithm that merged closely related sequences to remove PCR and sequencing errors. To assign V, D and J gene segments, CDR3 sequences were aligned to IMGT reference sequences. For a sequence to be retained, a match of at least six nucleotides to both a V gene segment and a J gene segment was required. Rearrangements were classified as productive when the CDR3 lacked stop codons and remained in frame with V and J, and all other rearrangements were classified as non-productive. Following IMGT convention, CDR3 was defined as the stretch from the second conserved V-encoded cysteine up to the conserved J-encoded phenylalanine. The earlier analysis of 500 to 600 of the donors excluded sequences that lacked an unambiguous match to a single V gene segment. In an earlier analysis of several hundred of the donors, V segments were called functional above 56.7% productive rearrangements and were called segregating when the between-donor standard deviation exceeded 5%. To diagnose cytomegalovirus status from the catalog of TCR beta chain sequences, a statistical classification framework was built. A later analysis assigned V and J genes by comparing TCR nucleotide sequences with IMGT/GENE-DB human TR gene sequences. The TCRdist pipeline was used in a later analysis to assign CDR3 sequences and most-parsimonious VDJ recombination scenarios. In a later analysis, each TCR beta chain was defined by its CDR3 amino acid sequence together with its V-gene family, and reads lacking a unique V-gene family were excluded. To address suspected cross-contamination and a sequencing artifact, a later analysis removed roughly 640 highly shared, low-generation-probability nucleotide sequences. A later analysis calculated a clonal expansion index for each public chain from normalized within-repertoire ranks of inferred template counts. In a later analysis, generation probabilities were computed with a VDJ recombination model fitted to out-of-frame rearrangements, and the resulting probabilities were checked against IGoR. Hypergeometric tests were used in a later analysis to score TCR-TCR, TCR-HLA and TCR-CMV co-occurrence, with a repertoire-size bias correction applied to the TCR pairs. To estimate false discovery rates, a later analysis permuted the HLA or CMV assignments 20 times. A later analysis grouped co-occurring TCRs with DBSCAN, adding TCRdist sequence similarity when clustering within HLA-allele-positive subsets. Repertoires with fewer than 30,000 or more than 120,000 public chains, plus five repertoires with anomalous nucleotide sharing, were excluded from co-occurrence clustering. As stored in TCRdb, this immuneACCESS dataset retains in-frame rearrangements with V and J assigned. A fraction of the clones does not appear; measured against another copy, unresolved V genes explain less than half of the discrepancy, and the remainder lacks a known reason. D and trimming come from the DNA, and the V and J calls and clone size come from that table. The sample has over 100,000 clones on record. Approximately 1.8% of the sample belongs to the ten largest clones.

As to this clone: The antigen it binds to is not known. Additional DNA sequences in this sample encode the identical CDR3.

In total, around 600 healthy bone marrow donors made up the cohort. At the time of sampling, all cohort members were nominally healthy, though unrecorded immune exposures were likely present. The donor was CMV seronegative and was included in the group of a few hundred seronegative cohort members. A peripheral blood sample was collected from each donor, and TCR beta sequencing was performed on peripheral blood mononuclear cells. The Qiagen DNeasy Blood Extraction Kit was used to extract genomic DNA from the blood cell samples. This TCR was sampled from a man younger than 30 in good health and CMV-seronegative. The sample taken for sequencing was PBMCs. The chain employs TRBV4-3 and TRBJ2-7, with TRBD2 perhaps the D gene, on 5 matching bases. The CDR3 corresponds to CASSQDRGYEQYF. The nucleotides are TGCGCCAGCAGCCAAGATCGCGGGTACGAGCAGTACTTC.